One sample yielded the 27 T cell receptor beta chains listed below, sequenced in a study of blood T cell repertoires in COVID-19. Produced via immunoSEQ multiplex PCR; TCRdb's table is partial and in-frame only. Of about 83,000 clones in the sample, around 83% were seen once. Sequencing was carried out using peripheral blood. These receptors were collected from a woman older than 75 in a cohort sampled during active or convalescent COVID-19.

This chain joins TRBV28 and TRBJ1-3, with TRBD1 as a possible D gene (5 bases). Germline V lookup: CDR1 MDHEN, CDR2 SYDVKM. There are 15 residues in the CDR3. The ends were cut back, 4 bases at V and 4 bases at J, with 14 bases in the middle. In DNA, the CDR3 is TGTGCCAGCAGTTGGGTAGGAGGGGTGGGAAACACCATATATTTT. The encoded protein is CASSWVGGVGNTIYF.

V usage is TRBV7-2 and J usage is TRBJ1-1, with 7 bases fitting TRBD1. After removal of 10 bases from V and 4 bases from J, the junction contained 15 bases not matched to a gene. The length of the CDR3 is 15 residues. CDR1 is SGHTA and CDR2 is FQGNSA in the germline V gene. CDR3 nucleotide sequence: TGTGCCACCGACCCTACAGGGGCCGTCGGCACTGAAGCTTTCTTT. As protein: CATDPTGAVGTEAFF.

V is TRBV4-1 and J is TRBJ1-2; D is undetermined. From germline, CDR1 is MGHRA and CDR2 YSYEKL. V was cut by 1 base and J by 4 bases, with 13 bases left in between. This CDR3 spans 15 amino acids. For the CDR3, the DNA is TGCGCCAGCAGCCAAGTTTCCGTTGAGGTCTATGGCTACACCTTC. Translating it yields CASSQVSVEVYGYTF.

The chain couples TRBV18 to TRBJ2-5; unclear D gene. Trimming removed 3 bases at V and 13 bases at J, with 12 bases between. The CDR3 covers 11 residues. Germline-derived CDR1 and CDR2 are KGHSH and LQKENI. The CDR3 nucleotides read TGTGCCAGCTCACCTGGAGACCCCGGGTACTTC. Protein sequence: CASSPGDPGYF.

This rearrangement joins TRBV4-1 to TRBJ2-7; 11 bases match TRBD2. The length of the CDR3 is 14 residues. Germline-derived CDR1 and CDR2 are MGHRA and YSYEKL. J gave up 4 bases and V 1 base, and 0 bases lay outside the gene matches. The CDR3 nucleotides read TGCGCCAGCAGCCAAGGACTAGCGGGGTACGAGCAGTACGTC. Translated, it gives CASSQGLAGYEQYV.

The gene calls are TRBV6-4 and TRBJ2-2; 12 bases line up with TRBD2. V dropped 5 bases and J dropped 4; count of bases not matched to a gene: 5. The CDR3 length is 16 residues. Germline V lookup: CDR1 MRHNA, CDR2 SNTAGT. CDR3: CASSKGLAGITGELFF. The CDR3, as DNA: TGTGCCAGCAGTAAAGGACTAGCGGGAATCACCGGGGAGCTGTTTTTT.

This CDR3 is CASYNWDRGVETQYF. Written as DNA, the CDR3 is TGTGCCAGCTATAATTGGGACAGGGGAGTGGAGACCCAGTACTTC. The chain is built from TRBV6-5 and TRBJ2-5; TRBD1 matches 10 bases. Losses at the gene ends were 8 bases for V and 5 bases for J; bases not matched to a gene: 11. The germline V gene has CDR1 MNHEY and CDR2 SVGAGI. The CDR3 runs to 15 residues.

V gene TRBV19 combines with J gene TRBJ2-1; D might be TRBD2 (5 bases). V was pared by 3 bases and J by 15 bases, with 24 bases between. Germline V gene data show CDR1 as LNHDA and CDR2 as SQIVND (reference sequence). This CDR3 comprises 15 residues. CDR3 sequence reads: CASSMAGNYYNERFF. Here the CDR3 DNA reads TGTGCCAGTAGTATGGCCGGGAATTATTACAATGAGAGGTTCTTC.

The CDR3 spells CASSQGSGEQYV. CDR3 in DNA: TGTGCCAGCAGTCAAGGCTCAGGGGAGCAGTACGTC. V and J are TRBV3-1 (or the pseudogene TRBV3-2) and TRBJ2-7; tentatively, D is TRBD1 (5 bases). The CDR3 totals 12 residues. Germline CDR1 and CDR2: LGHDT and YNNKEL (reference sequence).

In this sample, this clone turned up a few times. The rearrangement joins TRBV3-1 (or the pseudogene TRBV3-2) to TRBJ1-2; 8 bases align to TRBD1. The CDR3 runs to 14 residues. From germline, CDR1 is LGHDT and CDR2 YNNKEL (reference sequence). V trimming: 4 bases; J trimming: 7 bases; junction bases outside the gene matches: 8. CDR3 in amino acids: CASSRTGTTPGYTF. DNA of the CDR3: TGTGCCAGCAGCCGGACAGGGACGACTCCTGGCTACACCTTC.

The rearrangement uses TRBV2 and TRBJ1-2, with D possibly TRBD1 on 5 matching bases. The germline V gene encodes CDR1 SNHLY and CDR2 FYNNEI. V was pared by 7 bases and J by 5 bases, with 11 bases between. The CDR3 has 12 amino acids. The CDR3: CASNNRLYGYTF. The DNA for the CDR3 is TGTGCCAGCAACAACAGGCTATATGGCTACACCTTC.

V is TRBV5-1 and J is TRBJ1-1; no definite D call. The CDR3 is 14 amino acids. The germline gives CDR1 SGHRS, CDR2 YFSETQ. Trimming took off 1 base at V and 4 bases at J, with 11 bases between the two ends. CDR3 nucleotide sequence: TGCGCCAGCAGCTTGCAGCGGGTGACCACTGAAGCTTTCTTT. Its protein is CASSLQRVTTEAFF.

This sequence joins TRBV18 and TRBJ2-7, with TRBD1 as a possible D gene (6 bases). Per germline, CDR1 KGHSH and CDR2 LQKENI. CDR3 length: 13 residues. V dropped 6 bases and J dropped 4 bases, with 13 bases sitting between them. The CDR3 spells CASSPGQTYEQYF. CDR3 bases: TGTGCCAGCTCCCCCGGACAGACTTACGAGCAGTACTTC.

This clone was seen a handful of times. The chain joins TRBV6-5 to TRBJ2-1; 10 nucleotides align to TRBD2. Trimming at V came to 7 bases and at J to 7 bases, leaving 10 bases not matched to a gene. Germline assignment: CDR1 MNHEY and CDR2 SVGAGI. The CDR3 sequence is 15 residues long. The CDR3 DNA follows: TGTGCCAGCACACGGGAGGCTAGCGGGAGAAATGAGCAGTTCTTC. This codes for CASTREASGRNEQFF.

The chain couples TRBV10-3 to TRBJ2-2; the D gene is possibly TRBD1 (6 bases). The CDR3 runs to 13 residues. The germline V and J ends were trimmed by 10 bases and 4 bases, with 13 bases remaining between them. Germline V gene sequence: CDR1 ENHRY, CDR2 SYGVKD. In DNA, the CDR3 is TGTGCCACCAACAGGGACGGCACCGGGGAGCTGTTTTTT. It codes for CATNRDGTGELFF.

The V call is TRBV3-1 (or the pseudogene TRBV3-2), the J call TRBJ1-1, with D perhaps matching TRBD1 (5 bases). CDR3 length: 15 residues. Trimming took 6 bases from V and 0 from J, leaving 14 bases between them. Looked up from germline, CDR1 is LGHDT and CDR2 is YNNKEL (reference sequence). The CDR3 is CASSPDSPMNTEAFF. CDR3 coding DNA: TGTGCCAGCAGTCCCGACAGCCCCATGAACACTGAAGCTTTCTTT.

This chain connects TRBV20-1 to TRBJ1-5; D ambiguous. Germline values: CDR1 DFQATT, CDR2 SNEGSKA (reference sequence). The CDR3 is made up of 12 amino acids. Trimming shortened V by 3 bases and J by 4 bases, and 7 bases separated the two germline ends. This CDR3 reads CSASAGNQPQHF. CDR3 nucleotides: TGCAGTGCTAGTGCAGGTAATCAGCCCCAGCATTTT.

This chain links TRBV6-1 with TRBJ1-2; 7 nucleotides line up with TRBD1. Germline V gives CDR1 MNHNS, CDR2 SASEGT. V dropped 4 bases and J dropped 1; count of bases not matched to a gene: 6. The CDR3 has 15 residues. DNA for the CDR3: TGTGCCAGCAGTGGGTACGGGACAGATAACTATGGCTACACCTTC. Translated, it gives CASSGYGTDNYGYTF.

The chain links TRBV6-2 or TRBV6-3 to TRBJ2-7, with TRBD2 matching 11 bases. Germline V lookup: CDR1 MNHEY, CDR2 SVGEGT. V lost 2 bases and J lost 6; bases outside the gene matches: 12. The CDR3 is made up of 17 amino acids. The CDR3 here is CASSYNIAGGRGVEQYF. In DNA form, the CDR3 reads TGTGCCAGCAGTTACAATATAGCGGGAGGGCGAGGAGTCGAGCAGTACTTC.

The chain joins TRBV21-1 to TRBJ2-1; the table's D call of TRBD2 was not tested on the DNA. TRBV21-1 is tagged as a pseudogene. The length of the CDR3 is 18 residues. CDR3 DNA sequence: TGTGCCAGCAGCAAAAAAGGTTCTAGGGACGGAGGGGTCAATGAGCAGTTCTTC. Amino acids: CASSKKGSRDGGVNEQFF.

This clone was counted between two and nine times. The chain links TRBV6-5 to TRBJ2-3; D unresolved. V lost 2 bases to trimming and J lost 2 bases, with 11 bases between them. Germline values: CDR1 MNHEY, CDR2 SVGAGI. This CDR3 contains 15 residues. CDR3: CASSYRSSSTDTQYF. CDR3 in DNA: TGTGCCAGCAGTTACCGGTCCTCTTCCACAGATACGCAGTATTTT.

The genes are TRBV6-5 and TRBJ1-2; 7 bases are shared with TRBD1. V was clipped by 4 bases and J by 6 bases; unmatched bases: 2. The CDR3 spans 12 residues. Per germline, CDR1 MNHEY and CDR2 SVGAGI. CDR3 loop: CASSSTGHGYTF. The CDR3 region has the DNA TGTGCCAGCAGTTCGACAGGGCATGGCTACACCTTC.

This clone occurred once. The rearrangement links TRBV19 to TRBJ2-1; 11 nucleotides agree with TRBD1. Germline V lookup: CDR1 LNHDA, CDR2 SQIVND (reference sequence). V shed 6 bases and J 8 bases; nucleotides not matched to a gene: 9. The CDR3 runs to 15 residues. The CDR3 reads CASRIRDRGRDEQFF. The CDR3 coding sequence is TGTGCCAGTAGGATCCGGGACAGGGGGAGGGATGAGCAGTTCTTC.

The CDR3 sequence: CASSEWRGAGSV. The CDR3 region has the DNA TGTGCCAGCAGTGAATGGAGGGGAGCCGGAAGCGTC. The rearrangement links TRBV6-1 to TRBJ2-7; a weak D match, TRBD2 (6 bases). The CDR3 spans 12 residues. Germline assignment: CDR1 MNHNS and CDR2 SASEGT.

The chain's CDR3 is CASSVGQGPGGYTF. The CDR3, as DNA: TGTGCCAGCAGCGTCGGACAGGGCCCTGGAGGCTACACCTTC. The chain combines TRBV9 with TRBJ1-2; TRBD1 matches at 8 bases. This CDR3 spans 14 amino acids. V lost 2 bases, J lost 8 bases, and 8 bases stayed unmatched. The germline gives CDR1 SGDLS, CDR2 YYNGEE.

V usage is TRBV18 and J usage is TRBJ1-2, with TRBD1 as a possible D gene (6 bases). The CDR3 consists of 14 residues. Germline V gene data show CDR1 as KGHSH and CDR2 as LQKENI. Trimming took 4 bases from V and 4 from J, leaving 13 bases between them. In DNA form, the CDR3 reads TGTGCCAGCTCACGTCTCGGACAGCGCTATGGCTACACCTTC. It encodes CASSRLGQRYGYTF. The full variable domain, its missing parts supplied by reference TRBV18 and TRBJ1-2, is NAGVMQNPRHLVRRRGQEARLRCSPMKGHSHVYWYRQLPEEGLKFMVYLQKENIIDESGMPKERFSAEFPKEGPSILRIQQVVRGDSAAYFCASSRLGQRYGYTFGSGTRLTVV.

The chain has TRBV19 and TRBJ2-2; TRBD2 might be the D (6 bases). The V and J ends lost 4 bases and 0 bases respectively, with 12 bases between them. Per the germline V gene, CDR1 is LNHDA and CDR2 is SQIVND (reference sequence). This CDR3 has 16 amino acids. CDR3 in amino acids: CASSKGVAANTGELFF. The CDR3 DNA is TGTGCCAGTAGTAAGGGAGTAGCGGCGAACACCGGGGAGCTGTTTTTT.